The 2 T cell receptor beta chains reported below all come from one sample, sequenced in a study of blood T cell repertoires in COVID-19. Some clones are missing from TCRdb's copy, which holds only in-frame ones; the method was immunoSEQ multiplex PCR. The data show some 250,000 clones, with 70% to 90% seen just once and 0.9% to 1% held by the top ten. Sequencing was performed on peripheral blood. Receptors originate from a woman in her thirties or forties who had recovered from COVID-19.

The J gene is TRBJ1-3, the V gene TRBV12-3 or TRBV12-4, with TRBD1 identical over 7 bases. V dropped 10 bases and J dropped 4; count of bases not matched to a gene: 7. The CDR3 has 13 amino acids. DNA of the CDR3: TGTGCCACAAACAGGGGTGGCGGAAACACCATATATTTT. Residues: CATNRGGGNTIYF.

V and J are TRBV29-1 and TRBJ2-1; no clear D gene. V was shortened by 7 bases and J by 7 bases, with 8 bases between the two germline ends. The CDR3 contains 10 residues. Germline CDR1 SQVTM, CDR2 ANQGSEA. The CDR3 nucleotides are TGCAGCGCGGGCGCAAATGAGCAGTTCTTC. Translating it yields CSAGANEQFF.